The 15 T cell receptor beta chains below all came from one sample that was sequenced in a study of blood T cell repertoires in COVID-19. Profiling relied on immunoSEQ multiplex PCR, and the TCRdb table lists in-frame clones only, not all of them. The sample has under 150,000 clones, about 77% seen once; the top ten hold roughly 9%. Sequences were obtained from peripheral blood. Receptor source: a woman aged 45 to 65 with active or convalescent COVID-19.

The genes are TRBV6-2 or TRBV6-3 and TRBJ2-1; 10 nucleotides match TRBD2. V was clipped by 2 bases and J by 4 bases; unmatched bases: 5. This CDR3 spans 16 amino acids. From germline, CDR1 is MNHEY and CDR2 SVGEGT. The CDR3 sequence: CASSYRRTSGYNEQFF. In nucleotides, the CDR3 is TGTGCCAGCAGTTACCGGCGGACTAGCGGATACAATGAGCAGTTCTTC.

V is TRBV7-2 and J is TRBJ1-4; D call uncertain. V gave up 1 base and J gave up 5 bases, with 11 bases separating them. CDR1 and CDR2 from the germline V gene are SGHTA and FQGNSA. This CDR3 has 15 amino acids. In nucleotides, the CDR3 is TGTGCCAGCAGCTTAGGAGCCGCACCCAATGAAAAACTGTTTTTT. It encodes CASSLGAAPNEKLFF.

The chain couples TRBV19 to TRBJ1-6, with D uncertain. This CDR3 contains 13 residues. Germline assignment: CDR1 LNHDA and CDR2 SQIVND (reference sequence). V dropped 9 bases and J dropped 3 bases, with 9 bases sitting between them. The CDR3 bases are TGTGCCAGCAGAAAAGACTATAATTCACCCCTCCACTTT. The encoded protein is CASRKDYNSPLHF.

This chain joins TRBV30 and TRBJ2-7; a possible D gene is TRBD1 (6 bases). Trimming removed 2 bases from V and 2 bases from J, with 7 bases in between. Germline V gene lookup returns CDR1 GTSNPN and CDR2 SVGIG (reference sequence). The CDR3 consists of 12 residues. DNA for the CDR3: TGTGCCTGGAGTAACAGGGCCTACGAGCAGTACTTC. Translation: CAWSNRAYEQYF.

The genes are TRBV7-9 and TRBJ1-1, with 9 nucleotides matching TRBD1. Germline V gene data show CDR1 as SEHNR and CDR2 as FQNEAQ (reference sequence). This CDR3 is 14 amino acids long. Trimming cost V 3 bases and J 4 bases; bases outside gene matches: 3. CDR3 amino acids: CASSLPGQGTEAFF. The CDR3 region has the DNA TGTGCCAGCAGCTTGCCGGGACAGGGCACTGAAGCTTTCTTT.

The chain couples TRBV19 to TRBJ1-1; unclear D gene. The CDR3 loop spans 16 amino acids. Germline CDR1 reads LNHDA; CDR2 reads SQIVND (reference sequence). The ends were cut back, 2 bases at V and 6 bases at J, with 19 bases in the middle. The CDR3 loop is CASSIPRRRATAEAFF. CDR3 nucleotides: TGTGCCAGTAGTATACCCAGGCGGCGGGCAACCGCTGAAGCTTTCTTT.

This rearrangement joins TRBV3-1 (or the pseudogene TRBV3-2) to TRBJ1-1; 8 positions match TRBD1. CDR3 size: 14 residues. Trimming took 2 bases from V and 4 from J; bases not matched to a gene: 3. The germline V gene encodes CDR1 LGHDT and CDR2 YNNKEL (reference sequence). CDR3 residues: CASSQRTGSTEAFF. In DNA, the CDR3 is TGTGCCAGCAGCCAAAGGACAGGGAGCACTGAAGCTTTCTTT.

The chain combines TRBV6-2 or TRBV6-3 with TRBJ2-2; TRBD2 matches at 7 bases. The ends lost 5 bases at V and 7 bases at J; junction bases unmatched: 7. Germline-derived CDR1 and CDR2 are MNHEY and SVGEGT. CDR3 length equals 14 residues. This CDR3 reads CASSRGGSGGELFF. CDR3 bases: TGTGCCAGCAGTCGGGGCGGGAGTGGCGGGGAGCTGTTTTTT.

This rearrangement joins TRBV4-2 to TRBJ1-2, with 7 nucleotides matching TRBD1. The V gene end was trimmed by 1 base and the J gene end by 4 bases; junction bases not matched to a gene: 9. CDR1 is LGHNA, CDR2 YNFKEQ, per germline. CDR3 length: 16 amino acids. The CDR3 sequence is CASSQAEGANGYGYTF. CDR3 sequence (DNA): TGTGCCAGCAGCCAAGCGGAGGGGGCGAATGGCTATGGCTACACCTTC.

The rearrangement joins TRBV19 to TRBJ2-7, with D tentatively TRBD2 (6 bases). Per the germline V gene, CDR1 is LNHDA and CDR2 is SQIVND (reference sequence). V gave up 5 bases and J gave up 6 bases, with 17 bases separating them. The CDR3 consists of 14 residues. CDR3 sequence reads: CASSPVGLGGEQYF. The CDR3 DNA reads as TGTGCCAGTAGTCCGGTCGGGCTGGGGGGCGAGCAGTACTTC.

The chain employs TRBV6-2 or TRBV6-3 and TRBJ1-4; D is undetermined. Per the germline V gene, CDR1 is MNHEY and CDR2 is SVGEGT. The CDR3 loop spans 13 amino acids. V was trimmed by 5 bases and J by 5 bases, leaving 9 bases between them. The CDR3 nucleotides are TGTGCCAGCAGTCCACTCCGAAATGAAAAACTGTTTTTT. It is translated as CASSPLRNEKLFF.

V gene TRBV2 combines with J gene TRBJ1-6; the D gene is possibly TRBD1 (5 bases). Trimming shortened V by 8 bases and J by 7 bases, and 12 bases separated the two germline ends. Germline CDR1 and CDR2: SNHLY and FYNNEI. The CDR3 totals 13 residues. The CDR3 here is CASAGTFNSPLHF. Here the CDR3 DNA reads TGTGCCAGCGCGGGGACCTTCAATTCACCCCTCCACTTT.

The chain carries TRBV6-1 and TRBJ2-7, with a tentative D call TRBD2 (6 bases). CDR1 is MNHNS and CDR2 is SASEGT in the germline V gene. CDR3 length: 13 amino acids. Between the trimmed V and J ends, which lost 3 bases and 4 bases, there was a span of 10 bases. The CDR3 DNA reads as TGTGCCAGCAGTGACCCCGGGAGATACGAGCAGTACTTC. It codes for CASSDPGRYEQYF.

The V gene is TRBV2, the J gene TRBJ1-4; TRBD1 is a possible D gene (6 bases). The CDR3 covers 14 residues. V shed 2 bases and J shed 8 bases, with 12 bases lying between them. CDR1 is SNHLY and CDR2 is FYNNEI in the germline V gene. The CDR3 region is CASSEIQGREKLFF. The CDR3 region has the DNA TGTGCCAGCAGTGAAATACAGGGTAGGGAAAAACTGTTTTTT.

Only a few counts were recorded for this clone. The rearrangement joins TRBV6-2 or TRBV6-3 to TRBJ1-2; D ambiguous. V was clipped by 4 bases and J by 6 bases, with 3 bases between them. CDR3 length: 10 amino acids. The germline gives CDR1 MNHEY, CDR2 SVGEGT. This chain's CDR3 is CASSSNGYTF. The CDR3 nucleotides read TGTGCCAGCAGTTCAAATGGCTACACCTTC.